The sequence of this T cell receptor beta chain was determined in a study of cytomegalovirus exposure and HLA in healthy donors. This PCR relied on a set of 60 Vbeta primers and 13 Jbeta primers. Repertoires were generated with immunoSEQ multiplex PCR, while TCRdb's copy carries only in-frame clones and drops some. The table records 85,000 to 130,000 clones, 75% to 85% of them present only once. The CDR3 extends over 15 amino acids. Between the trimmed V and J ends, which lost 7 bases and 1 base, there was a span of 16 bases. Germline CDR1 is MNHEY and CDR2 is SVGAGI. The origin of this receptor is a female donor in good health and CMV-seropositive. Sequencing was carried out using PBMCs. The chain combines TRBV6-5 with TRBJ1-1; D uncertain. The DNA of the CDR3 is TGTGCCAGCAAACGCTGGGGAGGACGGAACACTGAAGCTTTCTTT. As protein: CASKRWGGRNTEAFF.